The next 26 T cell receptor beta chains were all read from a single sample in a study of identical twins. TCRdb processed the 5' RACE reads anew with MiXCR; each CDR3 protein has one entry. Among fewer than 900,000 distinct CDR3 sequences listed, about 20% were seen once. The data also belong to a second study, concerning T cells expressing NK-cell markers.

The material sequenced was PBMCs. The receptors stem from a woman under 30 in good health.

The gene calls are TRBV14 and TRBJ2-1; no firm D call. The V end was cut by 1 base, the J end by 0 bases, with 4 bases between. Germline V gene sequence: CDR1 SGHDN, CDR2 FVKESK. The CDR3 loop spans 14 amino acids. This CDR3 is CASSQASSYNEQFF. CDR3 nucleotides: TGTGCCAGCAGCCAAGCAAGCTCCTACAATGAGCAGTTCTTC.

CDR3 DNA sequence: TGTGCCAGCAGCCTCTACCGGGAGGACGAGCAGTACTTC. Amino acids: CASSLYREDEQYF. This chain links TRBV7-2 with TRBJ2-7; 7 bases align to TRBD2. Trimming took 5 bases from V and 5 from J; bases not matched to a gene: 6. Germline V gives CDR1 SGHTA, CDR2 FQGNSA. The CDR3 spans 13 residues.

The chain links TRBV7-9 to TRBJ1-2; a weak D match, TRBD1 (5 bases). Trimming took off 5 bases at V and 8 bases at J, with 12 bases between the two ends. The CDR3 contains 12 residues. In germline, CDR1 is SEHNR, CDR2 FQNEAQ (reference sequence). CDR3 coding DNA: TGTGCCAGCAGCCCAGGGTTCGACGGCTACACCTTC. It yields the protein CASSPGFDGYTF.

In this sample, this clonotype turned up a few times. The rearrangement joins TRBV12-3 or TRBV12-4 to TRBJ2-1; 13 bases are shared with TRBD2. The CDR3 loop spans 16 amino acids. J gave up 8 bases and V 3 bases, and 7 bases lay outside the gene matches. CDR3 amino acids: CASSLGTSGRAHEQFF. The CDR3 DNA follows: TGTGCCAGCAGTTTGGGTACTAGCGGGAGGGCACATGAGCAGTTCTTC.

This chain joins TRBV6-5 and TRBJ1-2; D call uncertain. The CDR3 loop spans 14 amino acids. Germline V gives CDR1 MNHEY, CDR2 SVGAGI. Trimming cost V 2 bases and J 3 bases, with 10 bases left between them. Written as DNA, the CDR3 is TGTGCCAGCAGTTACAGAGGGATCGACTATGGCTACACCTTC. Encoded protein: CASSYRGIDYGYTF.

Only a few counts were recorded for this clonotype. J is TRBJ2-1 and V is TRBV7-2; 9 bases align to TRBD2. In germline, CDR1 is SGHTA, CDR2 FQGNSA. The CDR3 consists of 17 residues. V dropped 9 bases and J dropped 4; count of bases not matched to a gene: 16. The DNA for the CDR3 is TGTGCCAGTACGTTACGGGTTGTAGCGGGAGTTTACAATGAGCAGTTCTTC. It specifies CASTLRVVAGVYNEQFF.

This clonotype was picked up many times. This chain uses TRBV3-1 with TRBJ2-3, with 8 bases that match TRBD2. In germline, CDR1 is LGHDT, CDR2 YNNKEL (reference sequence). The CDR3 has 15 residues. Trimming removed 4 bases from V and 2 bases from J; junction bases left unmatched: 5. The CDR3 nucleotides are TGTGCCAGCAGCCGCGGGGGGAGGAACACAGATACGCAGTATTTT. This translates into CASSRGGRNTDTQYF.

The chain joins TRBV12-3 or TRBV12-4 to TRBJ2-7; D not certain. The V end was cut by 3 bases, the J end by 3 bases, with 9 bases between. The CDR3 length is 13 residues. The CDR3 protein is CASSFDRRYEQYF. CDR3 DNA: TGTGCCAGCAGTTTCGACCGCCGCTACGAGCAGTACTTC.

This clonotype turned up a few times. Written as DNA, the CDR3 is TGCAGTGCCAATCCCGGGAGCTCCTACGAGCAGTACTTC. It codes for CSANPGSSYEQYF. The rearrangement joins TRBV20-1 to TRBJ2-7, with D possibly being TRBD2 (6 bases). Trimming stripped 6 bases from V and 0 bases from J, with 12 bases between. CDR1 is DFQATT, CDR2 SNEGSKA, per germline (reference sequence). The length of the CDR3 is 13 residues.

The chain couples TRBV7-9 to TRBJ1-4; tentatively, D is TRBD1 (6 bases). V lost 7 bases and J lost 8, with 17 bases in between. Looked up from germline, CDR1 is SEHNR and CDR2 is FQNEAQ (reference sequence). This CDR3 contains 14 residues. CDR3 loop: CASTLGGGGEKLFF. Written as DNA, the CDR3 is TGTGCCAGCACCCTAGGGGGGGGAGGCGAAAAACTGTTTTTT.

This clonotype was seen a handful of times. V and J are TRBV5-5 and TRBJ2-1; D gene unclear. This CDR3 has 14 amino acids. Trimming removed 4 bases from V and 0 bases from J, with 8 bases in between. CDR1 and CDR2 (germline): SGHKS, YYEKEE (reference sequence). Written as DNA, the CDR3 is TGTGCCAGCAGCGTTCTGCTCTCCTACAATGAGCAGTTCTTC. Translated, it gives CASSVLLSYNEQFF. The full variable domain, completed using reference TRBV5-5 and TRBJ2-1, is DAGVTQSPTHLIKTRGQQVTLRCSPISGHKSVSWYQQVLGQGPQFIFQYYEKEERGRGNFPDRFSARQFPNYSSELNVNALLLGDSALYLCASSVLLSYNEQFFGPGTRLTVL.

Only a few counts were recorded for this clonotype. The CDR3 nucleotides read TGCAGTGCTACGGAGGGTTTGTACGAGCAGTACTTC. This gives the protein CSATEGLYEQYF. The rearrangement joins TRBV20-1 to TRBJ2-7; weak D call: TRBD2 (6 bases). CDR1 and CDR2 from the germline V gene are DFQATT and SNEGSKA (reference sequence). With 4 bases removed from V and 4 bases from J, the gap between germline ends came to 11 bases. The CDR3 contains 12 residues.

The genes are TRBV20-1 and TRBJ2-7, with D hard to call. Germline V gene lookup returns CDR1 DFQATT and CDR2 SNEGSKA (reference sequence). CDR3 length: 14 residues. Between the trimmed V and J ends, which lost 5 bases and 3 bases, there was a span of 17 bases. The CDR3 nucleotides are TGCAGTGCTGGGCAGCGTGGAAGGATCTACGAGCAGTACTTC. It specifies CSAGQRGRIYEQYF.

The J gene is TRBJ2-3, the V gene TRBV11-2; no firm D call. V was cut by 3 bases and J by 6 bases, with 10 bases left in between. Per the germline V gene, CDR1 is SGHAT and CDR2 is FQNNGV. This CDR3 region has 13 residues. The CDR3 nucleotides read TGTGCCAGCAGCTTGACCTATCGGGATACGCAGTATTTT. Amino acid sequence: CASSLTYRDTQYF.

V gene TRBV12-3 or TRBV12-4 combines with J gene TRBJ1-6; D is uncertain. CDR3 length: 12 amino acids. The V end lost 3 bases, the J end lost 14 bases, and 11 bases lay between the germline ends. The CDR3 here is CASSFESTSLHF. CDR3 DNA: TGTGCCAGCAGTTTTGAGTCGACGTCCCTCCACTTT.

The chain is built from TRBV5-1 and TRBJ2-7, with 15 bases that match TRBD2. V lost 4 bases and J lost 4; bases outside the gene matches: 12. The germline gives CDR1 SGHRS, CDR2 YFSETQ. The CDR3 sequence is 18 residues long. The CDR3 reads CASSRFPGLAGGSYEQYF. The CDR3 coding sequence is TGCGCCAGCAGCCGCTTTCCGGGACTAGCGGGAGGCTCTTACGAGCAGTACTTC.

The CDR3 sequence is CASSQDGTREDTQYF. The CDR3, as DNA: TGTGCCAGCAGCCAAGACGGGACTAGAGAGGATACGCAGTATTTT. The chain recombines TRBV3-1 with TRBJ2-3, with 8 bases lining up with TRBD2. The V segment lost 0 bases and the J segment 6 bases; nucleotides outside the gene matches: 5. The CDR3 spans 15 residues. CDR1 and CDR2 from the germline V gene are LGHDT and YNNKEL (reference sequence).

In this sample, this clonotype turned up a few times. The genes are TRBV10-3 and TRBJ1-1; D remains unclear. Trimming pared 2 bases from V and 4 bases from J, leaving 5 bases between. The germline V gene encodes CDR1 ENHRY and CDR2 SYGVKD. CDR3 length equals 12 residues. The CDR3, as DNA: TGTGCCATCAGTGAGGAAGGCACTGAAGCTTTCTTT. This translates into CAISEEGTEAFF.

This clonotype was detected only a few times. Here the CDR3 reads CSAREAYNEQFF. CDR3 DNA: TGCAGTGCTAGAGAAGCTTACAATGAGCAGTTCTTC. The V call is TRBV20-1, the J call TRBJ2-1; D not resolved. Trimming pared 0 bases from V and 4 bases from J, leaving 4 bases between. CDR3 size: 12 residues. Germline CDR1 DFQATT, CDR2 SNEGSKA (reference sequence).

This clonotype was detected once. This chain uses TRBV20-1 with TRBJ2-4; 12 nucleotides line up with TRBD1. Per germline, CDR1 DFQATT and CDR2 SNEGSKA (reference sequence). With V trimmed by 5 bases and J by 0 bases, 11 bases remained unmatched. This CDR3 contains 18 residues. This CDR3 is CSAQAGTGGRLAKNIQYF. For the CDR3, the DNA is TGCAGTGCTCAAGCCGGGACAGGGGGCCGATTAGCCAAAAACATTCAGTACTTC.

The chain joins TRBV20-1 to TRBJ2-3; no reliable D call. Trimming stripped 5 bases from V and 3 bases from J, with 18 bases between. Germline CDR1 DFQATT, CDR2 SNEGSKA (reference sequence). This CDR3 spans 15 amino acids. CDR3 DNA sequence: TGCAGTGCTTATGATAACAACTTAAATACAGATACGCAGTATTTT. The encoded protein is CSAYDNNLNTDTQYF.

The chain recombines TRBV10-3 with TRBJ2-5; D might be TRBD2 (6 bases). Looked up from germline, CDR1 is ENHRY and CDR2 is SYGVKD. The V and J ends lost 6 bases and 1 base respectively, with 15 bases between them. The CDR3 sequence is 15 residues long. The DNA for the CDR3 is TGTGCCATCAGGGATGGGAGGAGCGGCCAAGAGACCCAGTACTTC. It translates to CAIRDGRSGQETQYF.

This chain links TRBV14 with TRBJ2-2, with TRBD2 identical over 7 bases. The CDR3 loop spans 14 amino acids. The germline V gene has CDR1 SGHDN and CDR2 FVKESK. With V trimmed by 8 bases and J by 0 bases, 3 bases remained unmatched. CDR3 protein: CASAGVTNTGELFF. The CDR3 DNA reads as TGTGCCAGCGCGGGAGTGACGAACACCGGGGAGCTGTTTTTT.

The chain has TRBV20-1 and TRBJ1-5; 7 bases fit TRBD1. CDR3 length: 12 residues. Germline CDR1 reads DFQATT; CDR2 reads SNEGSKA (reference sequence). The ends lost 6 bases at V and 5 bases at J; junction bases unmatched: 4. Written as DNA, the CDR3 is TGCAGTGCCGGGACAGCTTATCAGCCCCAGCATTTT. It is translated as CSAGTAYQPQHF.

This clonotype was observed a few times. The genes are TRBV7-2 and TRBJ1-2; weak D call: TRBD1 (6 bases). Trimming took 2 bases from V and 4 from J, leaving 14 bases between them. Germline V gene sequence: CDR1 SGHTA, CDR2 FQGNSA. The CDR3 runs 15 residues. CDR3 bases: TGTGCCAGCAGCTTACGTCAGGGGTTGGTCTATGGCTACACCTTC. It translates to CASSLRQGLVYGYTF.

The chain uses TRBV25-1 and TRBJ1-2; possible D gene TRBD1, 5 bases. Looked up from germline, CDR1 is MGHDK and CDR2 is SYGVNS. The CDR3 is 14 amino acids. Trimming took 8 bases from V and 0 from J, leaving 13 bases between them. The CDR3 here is CASEGPIANYGYTF. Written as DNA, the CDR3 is TGTGCCAGCGAGGGACCGATCGCTAACTATGGCTACACCTTC.